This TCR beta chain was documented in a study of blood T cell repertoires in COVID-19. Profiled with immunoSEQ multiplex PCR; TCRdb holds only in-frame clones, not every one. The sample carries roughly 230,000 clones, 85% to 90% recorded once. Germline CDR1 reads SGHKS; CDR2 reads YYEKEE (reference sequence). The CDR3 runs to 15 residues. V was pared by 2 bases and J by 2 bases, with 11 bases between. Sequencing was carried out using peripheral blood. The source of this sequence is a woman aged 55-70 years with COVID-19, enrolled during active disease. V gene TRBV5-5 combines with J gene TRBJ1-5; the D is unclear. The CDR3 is CASSLRPGGNQPQHF. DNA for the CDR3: TGTGCCAGCAGCTTACGCCCTGGAGGCAATCAGCCCCAGCATTTT.